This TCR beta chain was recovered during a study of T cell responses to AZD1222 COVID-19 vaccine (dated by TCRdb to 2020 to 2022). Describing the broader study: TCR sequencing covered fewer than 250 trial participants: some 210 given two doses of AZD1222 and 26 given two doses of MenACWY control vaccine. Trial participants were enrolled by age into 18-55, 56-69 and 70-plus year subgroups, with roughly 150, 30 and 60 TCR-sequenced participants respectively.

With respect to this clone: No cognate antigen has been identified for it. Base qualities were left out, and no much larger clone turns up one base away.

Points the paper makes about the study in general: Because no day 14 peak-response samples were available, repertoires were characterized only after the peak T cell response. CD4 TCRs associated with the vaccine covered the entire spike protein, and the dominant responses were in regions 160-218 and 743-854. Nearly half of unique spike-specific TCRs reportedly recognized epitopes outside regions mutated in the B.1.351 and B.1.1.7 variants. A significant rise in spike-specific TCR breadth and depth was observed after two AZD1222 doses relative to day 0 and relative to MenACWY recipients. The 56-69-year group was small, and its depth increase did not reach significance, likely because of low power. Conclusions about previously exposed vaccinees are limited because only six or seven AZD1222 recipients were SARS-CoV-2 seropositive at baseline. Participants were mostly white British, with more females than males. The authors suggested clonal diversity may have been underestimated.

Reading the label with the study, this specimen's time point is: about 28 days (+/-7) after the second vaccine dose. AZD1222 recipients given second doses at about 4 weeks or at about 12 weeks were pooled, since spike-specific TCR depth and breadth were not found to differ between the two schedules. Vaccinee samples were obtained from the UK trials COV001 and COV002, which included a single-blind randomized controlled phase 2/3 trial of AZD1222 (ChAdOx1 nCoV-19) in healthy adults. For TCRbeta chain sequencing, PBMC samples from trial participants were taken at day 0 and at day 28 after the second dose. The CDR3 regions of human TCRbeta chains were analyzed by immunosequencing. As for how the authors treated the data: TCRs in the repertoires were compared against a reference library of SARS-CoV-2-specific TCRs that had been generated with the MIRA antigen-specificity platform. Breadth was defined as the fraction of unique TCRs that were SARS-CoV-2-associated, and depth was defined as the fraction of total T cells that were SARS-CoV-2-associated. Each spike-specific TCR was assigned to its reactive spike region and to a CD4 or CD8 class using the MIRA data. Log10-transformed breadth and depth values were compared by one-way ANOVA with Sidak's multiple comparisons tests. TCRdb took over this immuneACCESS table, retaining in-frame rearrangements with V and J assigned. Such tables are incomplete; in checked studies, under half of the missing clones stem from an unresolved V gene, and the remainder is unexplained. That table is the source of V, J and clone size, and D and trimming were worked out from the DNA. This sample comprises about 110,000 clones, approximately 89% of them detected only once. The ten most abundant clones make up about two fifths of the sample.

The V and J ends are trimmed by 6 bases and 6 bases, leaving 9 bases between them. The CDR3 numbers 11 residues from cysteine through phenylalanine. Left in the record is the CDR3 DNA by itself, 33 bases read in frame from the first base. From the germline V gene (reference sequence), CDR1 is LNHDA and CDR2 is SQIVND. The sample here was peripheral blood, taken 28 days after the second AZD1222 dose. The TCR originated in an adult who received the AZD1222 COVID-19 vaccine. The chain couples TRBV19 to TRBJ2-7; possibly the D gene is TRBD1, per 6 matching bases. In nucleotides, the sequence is TGTGCCAGTAGGGGGGCCTTCGAGCAGTACTTC. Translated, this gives CASRGAFEQYF.